This T cell receptor beta chain stems from a study of Graves' ophthalmopathy and Graves' hyperthyroidism. Overall study findings and caveats: Thyroid clonotypes that were expanded above 0.001 frequency mostly also appeared in blood.

CDR3 size: 14 residues. Germline-derived CDR1 and CDR2 are SGHDN and FVKESK. V gave up 6 bases and J gave up 2 bases, with 13 bases separating them. Patients newly diagnosed with hyperthyroidism, under 2 months' duration, were aged 18 to 65, the study reports. As concerns this clonotype: The antigen remains undetermined.

RNA transcripts provided the template for amplifying TCR beta CDR3 regions. The workflow started with a first-round RT-PCR run with HTBI primers and then moved on to a second-round multiplex PCR. MiXCR, run by TCRdb on the multiplex PCR reads, gives a single entry per CDR3 protein. The table includes around 1.1 million distinct CDR3 sequences, approximately 35% detected once. The receptor was derived from an adult man with Graves' hyperthyroidism. The chain has TRBV14 and TRBJ2-5, with D possibly matching TRBD2 (5 bases). Sample: peripheral blood or thyroid tissue (not recorded which). CDR3 protein: CASRIRGFQETQYF. The CDR3 DNA follows: TGTGCCAGCAGAATCCGCGGGTTTCAAGAGACCCAGTACTTC.